Below are 2 T cell receptor beta chains sequenced from a single sample in a study of cytomegalovirus exposure and HLA in healthy donors. With 60 Vbeta and 13 Jbeta primers, the PCR was carried out. Here immunoSEQ multiplex PCR was the method, and the copy in TCRdb shows in-frame clones only, minus some. Of 80,000 to 130,000 clones in the sample, 79% were seen once. The sequencing input was PBMCs. All receptors derive from a female donor in good health and CMV-seropositive.

The rearrangement joins TRBV7-6 to TRBJ2-2, with 7 positions matching TRBD2. The junction had 7 bases not matched to a gene; V was cut back by 5 bases and J by 4 bases. Germline V gene lookup returns CDR1 SGHVS and CDR2 FNYEAQ. The CDR3 consists of 15 residues. The CDR3 DNA follows: TGTGCCAGCAGCACGGGGGGTGCGGGCACCGGGGAGCTGTTTTTT. Amino acids: CASSTGGAGTGELFF. Filled out from reference TRBV7-6 and TRBJ2-2, the complete variable domain reads GAGVSQSPRYKVTKRGQDVALRCDPISGHVSLYWYRQALGQGPEFLTYFNYEAQQDKSGLPNDRFSAERPEGSISTLTIQRTEQRDSAMYRCASSTGGAGTGELFFGEGSRLTVL.

This sequence joins TRBV5-1 and TRBJ1-4, with D possibly being TRBD1 (5 bases). The CDR3 is 13 amino acids. CDR1 and CDR2 (germline): SGHRS, YFSETQ. Between the trimmed V and J ends, which lost 7 bases and 8 bases, there was a span of 15 bases. The CDR3 nucleotides are TGCGCCAGCGCGGTGGGGGAGGGCGAAAAACTGTTTTTT. Translation gives CASAVGEGEKLFF.